This T cell receptor (beta chain) stems from a study of T cell responses to AZD1222 COVID-19 vaccine. Whole-study results and caveats: None of the repertoires were sampled until the peak T cell response had passed.

Trimming removed 5 bases from V and 7 bases from J; junction bases left unmatched: 7. The CDR3 sequence is 14 residues long. CDR1 is LNHDA, CDR2 SQIVND, per germline (reference sequence). A note on this clone: The antigen is unknown.

Some clones are missing from TCRdb's copy, which holds only in-frame ones; the method was immunoSEQ multiplex PCR. Among 75,000 to 100,000 clones listed, just over 85% were seen once. The V call is TRBV19, the J call TRBJ1-4; 7 nucleotides match TRBD1. The sample consisted of peripheral blood, taken on day 0 of MenACWY control vaccination. This receptor was obtained from an adult in good health. The CDR3 is CASSPQGGGEKLFF. CDR3 DNA: TGTGCCAGTAGTCCCCAGGGGGGCGGTGAAAAACTGTTTTTT.